These T cell receptor beta chains were read from a single sample in a study of shared clonotypes between healthy human individuals. Method: immunoSEQ multiplex PCR; TCRdb's copy keeps in-frame clones and lacks some. The table lists about 500,000 clones, 77% of them singletons. Sequenced: PBMCs. These receptors were collected from a woman aged 40 to 50 in good health. Some clones in this sample may be carry-over from other donors' samples. Both conserved end residues are part of each CDR3. The D gene is left open where the match is weak. Rows give clone size only sometimes, using once, few, many, or a class for an expanded clone.

v_gene	abundance	d_gene	j_gene	CDR3nt	CDR3aa
TRBV5-4	-	TRBD2	TRBJ2-1	TGTGCCAGCAGCCCCACTAGCGAGGGTGAGCAGTTCTTC	CASSPTSEGEQFF
TRBV4-1	once	TRBD2	TRBJ2-5	TGCGCCAGCAGCTATCCGGGGACTAGGGTTTCCCAAGAGACCCAGTACTTC	CASSYPGTRVSQETQYF
TRBV9	-	TRBD1	TRBJ2-2	TGTGCCAGCAGCCTAGGGGACAGGAACACCGGGGAGCTGTTTTTT	CASSLGDRNTGELFF
TRBV5-4	few	-	TRBJ2-7	TGTGCCAGCAGCTCTGACCAGGGAAACCGCTACGAGCAGTACTTC	CASSSDQGNRYEQYF
TRBV10-2	once	TRBD1	TRBJ2-7	TGCGCCAGCAGGAAGACAGGGCGAGGCTACGAGCAGTACTTC	CASRKTGRGYEQYF
TRBV21-1	-	-	TRBJ2-3	TGTGCCAGCAGCAAAAGGGGACATATTAGAGGAGGCACAGATACGCAGTATTTT	CASSKRGHIRGGTDTQYF
TRBV6-5	-	-	TRBJ2-7	TGTGCCAGCAGCCCGACTCGACGGTCCTACGAGCAGTACTTC	CASSPTRRSYEQYF
TRBV19	once	-	TRBJ1-2	TGTGCCAGTAGTATGTCCTTTCAGAGAGCTAACTATGGCTACACCTTC	CASSMSFQRANYGYTF
TRBV30	-	-	TRBJ2-5	TGTGCCTGGAGCCGTACCGGGGGAGGAGAGACCCAGTACTTC	CAWSRTGGGETQYF
TRBV20-1	-	-	TRBJ2-1	TGCAGTGCTAGAGTTCCGTTCTTC	CSARVPFF
TRBV7-2	-	-	TRBJ2-5	TGTGCCAGCAGCTTAGCTCGGGGGGAGACCCAGTACTTC	CASSLARGETQYF
TRBV19	-	TRBD1	TRBJ1-2	TGTGCCAGTAGTATGGCCCAAGCCAACAGGGGGACTGGGGGCTACACCTTC	CASSMAQANRGTGGYTF
TRBV4-1	-	-	TRBJ2-5	TGCGCCAGCAGAAACGGCCCGGACCGCCAAGAGACCCAGTACTTC	CASRNGPDRQETQYF
TRBV6-4	-	TRBD2	TRBJ2-7	TGTGCCAGCAGTGACCCAGACGGGAGGAGTCACGAGCAGTACTTC	CASSDPDGRSHEQYF
TRBV5-1	-	-	TRBJ1-1	TGCGCCAGCAGCCCCATCGCGGGGGGAAACACTGAAGCTTTCTTT	CASSPIAGGNTEAFF
TRBV29-1	-	-	TRBJ2-3	TGCAGCGTCGGGCTGGGGTCCGCGCGGACTAGCACAGATACGCAGTATTTT	CSVGLGSARTSTDTQYF
TRBV5-1	-	-	TRBJ2-1	TGCGCCAGCAGCTTGGTAATGGGCGAGCAGTTCTTC	CASSLVMGEQFF
TRBV15	once	-	TRBJ2-3	TGTGCCACCAGCAGAAGACGGACTACAGATACGCAGTATTTT	CATSRRRTTDTQYF
TRBV6-1	many	TRBD2	TRBJ2-1	TGTGCCAGCAGTCAAGGACTAGCGTCCAATGAGCAGTTCTTC	CASSQGLASNEQFF
TRBV28	few	TRBD1	TRBJ2-7	TGTGCCAGCAGAAAAGACAGGGGGTATATGTACGAGCAGTACTTC	CASRKDRGYMYEQYF
TRBV7-3	once	-	TRBJ2-3	TGTGCCAGCAGCTTATTACCAGAGGATACGCAGTATTTT	CASSLLPEDTQYF
TRBV7-2	few	-	TRBJ2-7	TGTGCCAGCAGCACTGCGCCCTACGAGCAGTACTTC	CASSTAPYEQYF
TRBV5-4	-	-	TRBJ1-3	TGTGCCAGCAGCTCCGGGACGCCCGGAGGTACTGGAAACACCATATATTTT	CASSSGTPGGTGNTIYF
TRBV30	-	-	TRBJ2-7	TGTGCCTGGAGTTCCAATGAGCAGTACTTC	CAWSSNEQYF
TRBV28	-	-	TRBJ1-5	TGTGCCAGCAGTTCCCCACGGCAGCCCCAGCATTTT	CASSSPRQPQHF
TRBV19	-	TRBD1	TRBJ2-7	TGTGCCAGTAGTATCACGTTGAGGACAGGTTTATCCTACGAGCAGTACTTC	CASSITLRTGLSYEQYF
TRBV15	-	TRBD1	TRBJ2-7	TGTGCCACCAGCAGAGATCGGGGGACAGGCTACGAGCAGTACTTC	CATSRDRGTGYEQYF
TRBV7-9	-	-	TRBJ2-5	TGTGCCAGCACCGTCCTTGGGGGGCAAGAGACCCAGTACTTC	CASTVLGGQETQYF